Each of the 23 T cell receptor beta chains below was sequenced from the same sample in a study of OX40 agonist ivuxolimab in advanced cancers. Clones were read by immunoSEQ multiplex PCR, and TCRdb kept only the in-frame ones, dropping some. The sample records approximately 50,000 clones, about nine tenths being singletons. The source material was CD4+ or CD8+ T cells sorted from blood, sampled in a trial of the OX40 agonist ivuxolimab. Receptors were obtained from an adult with an advanced solid tumor such as melanoma, head and neck, liver or kidney cancer.

The V gene is TRBV21-1, the J gene TRBJ1-6; the table names TRBD1, a call not compared with the DNA. TRBV21-1 is recorded as a pseudogene. The length of the CDR3 is 14 residues. CDR3 sequence (DNA): TGTGCCAACACAGGGGAGATCTATAATTCACCCCTCCACTTT. This translates into CANTGEIYNSPLHF.

On this clone: One junction end disagrees with the germline gene, perhaps due to a read error. This chain joins TRBV11-2 and TRBJ2-5, with D tentatively TRBD1 (7 bases). The CDR3 has 13 residues. Germline CDR1 reads SGHAT; CDR2 reads FQNNGV. In nucleotides, the CDR3 is TGTGCCAGCAGCGCGGGTTCTAGAAGCAGGGGGGACTTC. This codes for CASSAGSRSRGDF.

The rearrangement links TRBV19 to TRBJ2-6; TRBD1 matches at 7 bases. CDR3 length equals 13 residues. Looked up from germline, CDR1 is LNHDA and CDR2 is SQIVND (reference sequence). The junction had 7 bases not matched to a gene; V was cut back by 5 bases and J by 12 bases. Here the CDR3 DNA reads TGTGCCAGTAGTTCGGGACAGTACGGCGTCCTGACTTTC. Translated: CASSSGQYGVLTF.

The genes are TRBV10-3 and TRBJ2-7; no definite D call. The CDR3 runs 15 residues. The V and J ends lost 6 bases and 3 bases respectively, with 18 bases between them. CDR1 and CDR2 from the germline V gene are ENHRY and SYGVKD. DNA of the CDR3: TGTGCCATCAGGCCAAACGATCGGCTCCTCTACGAGCAGTACTTC. Residues: CAIRPNDRLLYEQYF.

The chain has TRBV6-5 and TRBJ2-4, with 12 bases fitting TRBD1. The V segment lost 6 bases and the J segment 8 bases; nucleotides outside the gene matches: 2. Germline values: CDR1 MNHEY, CDR2 SVGAGI. The length of the CDR3 is 13 residues. CDR3: CASSRDRGHIQYF. CDR3 bases: TGTGCCAGCAGCCGGGACAGGGGGCACATTCAGTACTTC.

Notes on this clone: One junction end does not reproduce the germline sequence, and a read error may be involved. The DNA of the CDR3 is TGTGCCAGCAGATACTACGAGCAGTACTTC. Encoded protein: CASRYYEQYF. The chain recombines TRBV6-5 with TRBJ2-7; no definite D call. In germline, CDR1 is MNHEY, CDR2 SVGAGI. This CDR3 has 10 amino acids.

The chain links TRBV27 to TRBJ2-1, with 9 bases that match TRBD2. The CDR3 loop spans 18 amino acids. With V trimmed by 0 bases and J by 9 bases, 15 bases remained unmatched. Looked up from germline, CDR1 is MNHEY and CDR2 is SMNVEV (reference sequence). CDR3 sequence (DNA): TGTGCCAGCAGTTTATCGAACCCGGGACTAGCCCCCAGGAGTGAGCAGTTCTTC. Translating gives CASSLSNPGLAPRSEQFF.

The rearrangement uses TRBV7-2 and TRBJ2-2, with 7 bases aligning to TRBD1. CDR1 and CDR2 (germline): SGHTA, FQGNSA. Trimming cost V 4 bases and J 7 bases; bases outside gene matches: 6. This CDR3 contains 14 residues. This CDR3 reads CASSSTGLNGELFF. The CDR3, as DNA: TGTGCCAGCAGCTCGACAGGGTTAAACGGGGAGCTGTTTTTT.

J is TRBJ1-2 and V is TRBV5-4; possible D gene TRBD1, 6 bases. The CDR3 loop spans 14 amino acids. V gave up 5 bases and J gave up 5 bases, with 16 bases separating them. Germline V lookup: CDR1 SGHNT, CDR2 YYREEE (reference sequence). DNA for the CDR3: TGTGCCAGCAGTCTTCCTCAGGGGCTATATGGCTACACCTTC. Its translation: CASSLPQGLYGYTF.

The V gene is TRBV6-5, the J gene TRBJ1-3; D is unresolved. The germline V gene encodes CDR1 MNHEY and CDR2 SVGAGI. This CDR3 region has 12 residues. With 6 bases removed from V and 9 bases from J, the gap between germline ends came to 12 bases. The CDR3 DNA reads as TGTGCCAGCAGCCGACCGGGTACCACCATATATTTT. This translates into CASSRPGTTIYF.

The chain has TRBV7-3 and TRBJ2-7; TRBD2 agrees at 10 bases. Germline V lookup: CDR1 SGHTA, CDR2 FQGTGA. V lost 5 bases and J lost 3; bases outside the gene matches: 7. The CDR3 runs 15 residues. CDR3 sequence (DNA): TGTGCCAGCAGCCTAGGGACTAGCGCAATCTACGAGCAGTACTTC. As protein: CASSLGTSAIYEQYF.

This chain joins TRBV6-5 and TRBJ2-7; D is unresolved. V lost 0 bases, J lost 3 bases, and 9 bases lay in between. The germline V gene encodes CDR1 MNHEY and CDR2 SVGAGI. This CDR3 is built from 14 residues. CDR3 coding DNA: TGTGCCAGCAGTTACTCGCCCGGAGACTACGAGCAGTACTTC. This translates into CASSYSPGDYEQYF.

As for this clone: Just one base apart from a much larger clone, this may be a read error. In DNA form, the CDR3 reads TGTGCCAGCAGCTTAGAGCGGGAGCGGGACGAGCAGTACTTC. Amino acid sequence: CASSLERERDEQYF. The chain combines TRBV7-6 with TRBJ2-7; TRBD2 matches at 8 bases. The germline V gene has CDR1 SGHVS and CDR2 FNYEAQ. The CDR3 is made up of 14 amino acids. The junction had 4 bases not matched to a gene; V was cut back by 1 base and J by 5 bases.

The chain employs TRBV4-2 and TRBJ2-3; 7 bases match TRBD2. Germline lookup yields CDR1 LGHNA and CDR2 YNFKEQ. This CDR3 contains 17 residues. V trimming: 2 bases; J trimming: 1 base; junction bases outside the gene matches: 9. CDR3 nucleotide sequence: TGTGCCAGCAGCCAATTTGCGGGAGAGCGGGGCACAGATACGCAGTATTTT. It codes for CASSQFAGERGTDTQYF.

The rearrangement links TRBV6-5 to TRBJ2-1, with 9 bases that match TRBD2. Germline lookup yields CDR1 MNHEY and CDR2 SVGAGI. The J segment lost 8 bases and the V segment lost 1 base, leaving 3 bases of the junction unmatched. This CDR3 is built from 14 residues. The CDR3: CASSYFSGRYEQFF. The CDR3 DNA follows: TGTGCCAGCAGTTACTTTAGCGGGAGATATGAGCAGTTCTTC.

This chain links TRBV30 with TRBJ1-2; 7 bases are shared with TRBD1. V was clipped by 7 bases and J by 4 bases; unmatched bases: 12. The CDR3 is 14 amino acids. The germline V gene encodes CDR1 GTSNPN and CDR2 SVGIG (reference sequence). Here the CDR3 reads CAFSRDRGIYGYTF. CDR3 in DNA: TGTGCCTTCAGCCGGGACAGAGGGATCTATGGCTACACCTTC.

The chain joins TRBV6-1 to TRBJ2-3; a possible D gene is TRBD1 (6 bases). The CDR3 extends over 13 amino acids. Per germline, CDR1 MNHNS and CDR2 SASEGT. Trimming left V 6 bases short and J 2 bases short, with 9 bases between. CDR3 sequence (DNA): TGTGCCAGCAGCGGACAGACCACAGATACGCAGTATTTT. Translating gives CASSGQTTDTQYF.

The chain is built from TRBV7-3 and TRBJ1-1; TRBD1 is a possible D gene (5 bases). The V and J ends lost 5 bases and 1 base respectively, with 14 bases between them. This CDR3 is 15 amino acids long. Looked up from germline, CDR1 is SGHTA and CDR2 is FQGTGA. CDR3: CASSAFGAENTEAFF. The CDR3 region has the DNA TGTGCCAGCAGCGCCTTCGGGGCAGAGAACACTGAAGCTTTCTTT.

The V gene is TRBV12-5, the J gene TRBJ2-2; D is unresolved. Germline V gene sequence: CDR1 LGHNT, CDR2 FRNRAP. The V gene lost 2 bases and the J gene lost 2 bases, with 6 bases spanning the gap. The CDR3 has 14 amino acids. The CDR3 DNA reads TGTGCTAGTGGTTTGCACCCTAACACCGGGGAGCTGTTTTTT. Translating gives CASGLHPNTGELFF.

V usage is TRBV2 and J usage is TRBJ2-7; possibly TRBD1 or TRBD2 for D (6 bases each). V gave up 6 bases and J gave up 8 bases, with 20 bases separating them. Germline V gives CDR1 SNHLY, CDR2 FYNNEI. The CDR3 spans 14 residues. The CDR3 DNA reads TGTGCCAGCAGCGCCGGGGGCTCCCTTGTAAAGCAGTACTTC. Residues: CASSAGGSLVKQYF.

The chain links TRBV27 to TRBJ2-5; D gene uncertain. From germline, CDR1 is MNHEY and CDR2 SMNVEV (reference sequence). The V end lost 0 bases, the J end lost 2 bases, and 7 bases lay between the germline ends. The CDR3 is 14 amino acids. This CDR3 is CASSLSWLQETQYF. In DNA, the CDR3 is TGTGCCAGCAGTTTATCGTGGTTGCAAGAGACCCAGTACTTC.

The V gene is TRBV30, the J gene TRBJ1-2; D is uncertain. V lost 2 bases to trimming and J lost 4 bases, with 5 bases between them. The CDR3 extends over 11 amino acids. Germline-derived CDR1 and CDR2 are GTSNPN and SVGIG (reference sequence). The CDR3: CAWSPIYGYTF. The CDR3 DNA sequence: TGTGCCTGGAGTCCCATCTATGGCTACACCTTC.

V is TRBV7-2 and J is TRBJ2-7; D tentatively reads TRBD1 or TRBD2 (5 bases each). V was pared by 1 base and J by 8 bases, with 9 bases between. The CDR3 runs 12 residues. Per the germline V gene, CDR1 is SGHTA and CDR2 is FQGNSA. The CDR3 loop reads CASSLGPGQQYF. The CDR3 DNA follows: TGTGCCAGCAGCTTAGGCCCGGGACAGCAGTACTTC.